This TCR beta chain came from a study of identical twins. Findings and limits, study-wide: Instead of following the same donors, the conclusions were based on cross-sectional statistical analysis.

A universal primer binding site was introduced by template switching. The final cDNA contained unique molecular identifiers. Each CDR3 protein is one row after TCRdb ran MiXCR on the 5' RACE reads. There are roughly 1.6 million distinct CDR3 sequences in the sample; about 30% occur only once, and 0.25% to 0.3% lies in the top ten. This clonotype has a handful of counts. The antigen remains undetermined. Sequences were obtained from cord blood. The receptor's source is a newborn girl in good health.

In DNA, the CDR3 is TGTGCCACCAGTGGGACTAGCGGGAGGTTCGAGACCCAGTACTTC. Its translation is CATSGTSGRFETQYF. The chain couples TRBV24-1 to TRBJ2-5; the match to TRBD2 covers 14 bases. CDR1 KGHDR and CDR2 SFDVKD come from the germline V gene. This CDR3 is 15 amino acids long. V was clipped by 5 bases and J by 5 bases; unmatched bases: 3.